A single T cell receptor beta chain is shown here with its context. V lost 4 bases, J lost 4 bases, and 14 bases lay in between. CDR1 and CDR2 from the germline V gene are SGDLS and YYNGEE. The CDR3 totals 14 residues. Original processing notes: Nucleated cell counts were estimated from reference gene primer amplification. TCRdb keeps only in-frame clones here, not all; method: immunoSEQ multiplex PCR. V and J calls plus clone size are reproduced from that table; the DNA served to infer D and trimming. This table has 250,000 to 350,000 clones, around 88% appearing once. This sample is part of a study of blood T cell repertoires in COVID-19.

The V gene is TRBV9, the J gene TRBJ1-2; a weak D match, TRBD1 (5 bases). The receptor comes from a man aged 25 to 40 with acute or convalescent COVID-19. The material sequenced was peripheral blood. The CDR3 sequence is CASSPGQSFYGYTF. In DNA form, the CDR3 reads TGTGCCAGCAGCCCAGGACAAAGCTTCTATGGCTACACCTTC.